One sample yielded the 7 T cell receptor beta chains listed below, sequenced in a study of shared clonotypes between healthy human individuals. Only in-frame clones appear in the TCRdb table, and some are missing; sequencing was by immunoSEQ multiplex PCR. The profile shows roughly 2.6 million clones, around nine tenths of them singletons. The specimen was naive CD4+ T cells sorted from blood. The subset was: CD45RA+ positively selected. Every receptor here comes from a man aged 18-30 years in good health.

The DNA for the CDR3 is TGTGCCAGCAGTTTCGCCGGGGCCAACTCCTACGAGCAGTACTTC. The encoded protein is CASSFAGANSYEQYF. V and J are TRBV28 and TRBJ2-7; D possibly matches TRBD1 or TRBD2 (5 bases each). The CDR3 runs 15 residues. From germline, CDR1 is MDHEN and CDR2 SYDVKM. The V gene lost 3 bases and the J gene lost 0 bases, with 12 bases spanning the gap.

CDR3 sequence reads: CASSLTPGLRSDTQYF. The CDR3 DNA follows: TGCGCCAGCAGCTTGACCCCGGGACTACGGTCGGATACGCAGTATTTT. The chain is built from TRBV5-1 and TRBJ2-3; 7 positions agree with TRBD2. CDR1 is SGHRS, CDR2 YFSETQ, per germline. V lost 1 base and J lost 6; bases outside the gene matches: 11. This CDR3 contains 16 residues.

The chain couples TRBV28 to TRBJ2-1; D unclear. The V and J ends lost 9 bases and 7 bases respectively, with 10 bases between them. From germline, CDR1 is MDHEN and CDR2 SYDVKM. There are 11 residues in the CDR3. CDR3 DNA sequence: TGTGCCAGTGGAGATCGGAATGAGCAGTTCTTC. It encodes CASGDRNEQFF.

The rearrangement links TRBV10-2 to TRBJ1-1, with D maybe TRBD1 (6 bases). The length of the CDR3 is 14 residues. The germline V and J ends were trimmed by 6 bases and 5 bases, with 16 bases remaining between them. The germline V gene encodes CDR1 WSHSY and CDR2 SAAADI. CDR3 DNA sequence: TGCGCCAGCAGCCGGTTGGAGGGGGGGACTGAAGCTTTCTTT. This codes for CASSRLEGGTEAFF.

This chain uses TRBV5-8 with TRBJ1-6; D call uncertain. This CDR3 comprises 14 residues. With 1 base removed from V and 10 bases from J, the gap between germline ends came to 12 bases. CDR1 SGHTS and CDR2 YDEGEE come from the germline V gene. The CDR3 sequence is CASSLRGLSSPLHF. In DNA form, the CDR3 reads TGTGCCAGCAGCTTGAGAGGGTTATCGTCACCCCTCCACTTT.

This clone appeared a single time. The V gene is TRBV5-5, the J gene TRBJ2-3; D uncertain. Germline loops: CDR1 SGHKS, CDR2 YYEKEE (reference sequence). Trimming pared 3 bases from V and 2 bases from J, leaving 7 bases between. The CDR3 is made up of 13 amino acids. The CDR3 DNA is TGTGCCAGCAGCTACCCCCACACAGATACGCAGTATTTT. The encoded protein is CASSYPHTDTQYF.

In its sample, this clone was seen a few times. The chain is built from TRBV18 and TRBJ1-5, with D possibly TRBD1 on 5 matching bases. CDR1 is KGHSH and CDR2 is LQKENI in the germline V gene. The CDR3 runs 16 residues. The germline V and J ends were trimmed by 0 bases and 2 bases, with 11 bases remaining between them. This CDR3 is CASSPPGGSGNQPQHF. The DNA for the CDR3 is TGTGCCAGCTCACCACCCGGGGGGTCAGGCAATCAGCCCCAGCATTTT.